A single TCR beta chain is shown here with its context. This specimen belongs to a study of blood T cell repertoires in COVID-19. Whole-study context: Sites in the United States, Italy and Spain provided acute and convalescent COVID-19 samples. The cDNA or gDNA used as material had been derived from T cells, B-cell-depleted T cells, or PBMCs.

Germline V gene data show CDR1 as MGHRA and CDR2 as YSYEKL. The CDR3 covers 17 residues. Trimming shortened V by 1 base and J by 0 bases, and 14 bases separated the two germline ends. Authors' data handling: Reference gene primer amplification gave estimated nucleated cell counts. The protocol was immunoSEQ multiplex PCR, while the TCRdb copy is restricted to in-frame clones and leaves out a portion. Clone size and the V and J calls come from that table; the DNA yielded D and trimming. The sample includes more than 110,000 clones, 75% to 90% of them seen just once. The sequence was obtained from a man in his sixties with active or convalescent COVID-19. The V and J genes are TRBV4-1 and TRBJ2-3; a weak D match, TRBD1 (6 bases). The material sequenced was peripheral blood. CDR3 sequence: CASSQGPRGPSTDTQYF. In DNA, the CDR3 is TGCGCCAGCAGCCAAGGACCCAGGGGACCAAGCACAGATACGCAGTATTTT.